This passage covers 7 T cell receptor beta chains from one sample sequenced in a study of T-cell memory formation after mild COVID-19. TCRdb analysed the 5' RACE reads with MiXCR anew, one entry per CDR3 protein. The sample contains about 560,000 distinct CDR3 sequences, about 20% of which appear only once. Sequenced: PBMCs or a T cell subset sorted from them (not recorded which). The receptors stem from an adult woman who had mild COVID-19 (a few samples of this study predate the infection). Cell type and time point are not known.

The rearrangement joins TRBV19 to TRBJ2-5; 13 bases line up with TRBD2. Germline lookup yields CDR1 LNHDA and CDR2 SQIVND (reference sequence). Losses at the gene ends were 5 bases for V and 4 bases for J; bases not matched to a gene: 4. The CDR3 runs to 15 residues. The CDR3 DNA follows: TGTGCCAGTAGTGCGCGGACTAGCGGGAGAGAGACCCAGTACTTC. It yields the protein CASSARTSGRETQYF.

The chain links TRBV4-1 to TRBJ2-6, with 13 bases lining up with TRBD2. The CDR3 is 21 residues long. CDR1 and CDR2 (germline): MGHRA, YSYEKL. J gave up 0 bases and V 0 bases, and 8 bases lay outside the gene matches. The CDR3 loop is CASSQDRGLAGPFSGANVLTF. The CDR3 region has the DNA TGCGCCAGCAGCCAAGATAGGGGACTAGCGGGGCCCTTCTCTGGGGCCAACGTCCTGACTTTC.

This clonotype was seen many times. This rearrangement joins TRBV18 to TRBJ2-1, with TRBD2 matching 9 bases. The CDR3 spans 16 residues. Trimming took 2 bases from V and 4 from J; bases not matched to a gene: 6. Germline CDR1 is KGHSH and CDR2 is LQKENI. CDR3 in amino acids: CASSPLKSGGYNEQFF. Here the CDR3 DNA reads TGTGCCAGCTCACCATTAAAGAGCGGGGGGTACAATGAGCAGTTCTTC.

This clonotype was seen a handful of times. The chain uses TRBV7-9 and TRBJ2-4; D gene uncertain. CDR1 SEHNR and CDR2 FQNEAQ come from the germline V gene (reference sequence). The V gene lost 1 base and the J gene lost 8 bases, with 15 bases spanning the gap. CDR3 length: 15 amino acids. For the CDR3, the DNA is TGTGCCAGCAGCTTAGGCCCGCGGAGCAACGACATTCAGTACTTC. Translating it yields CASSLGPRSNDIQYF.

This clonotype has only a few counts. This chain connects TRBV11-2 to TRBJ2-5; 7 bases match TRBD2. J gave up 5 bases and V 5 bases, and 14 bases lay outside the gene matches. The CDR3 consists of 16 residues. Germline V gives CDR1 SGHAT, CDR2 FQNNGV. The CDR3 region has the DNA TGTGCCAGCAGCCTTGGACTAGGACCCGTTTGGGAGACCCAGTACTTC. Amino acids: CASSLGLGPVWETQYF.

The rearrangement links TRBV6-5 to TRBJ1-5; the match to TRBD1 covers 8 bases. With 6 bases clipped from V and 0 bases from J, the junction kept 7 bases outside the gene matches. CDR3 size: 16 residues. CDR1 MNHEY and CDR2 SVGAGI come from the germline V gene. CDR3 nucleotide sequence: TGTGCCAGCAGCCGGACAGGGCCTTATAGCAATCAGCCCCAGCATTTT. It translates to CASSRTGPYSNQPQHF.

This chain links TRBV20-1 with TRBJ1-5, with 7 bases that match TRBD1. Losses at the gene ends were 0 bases for V and 7 bases for J; bases not matched to a gene: 9. This CDR3 has 15 residues. CDR1 is DFQATT and CDR2 is SNEGSKA in the germline V gene (reference sequence). CDR3: CSARDWQGVDQPQHF. CDR3 in DNA: TGCAGTGCTAGAGATTGGCAGGGGGTAGACCAGCCCCAGCATTTT.